This T cell receptor (beta chain) was captured by sequencing in a study of breast tumors, draining lymph nodes, adjacent tissues. This clonotype was seen many times. Axillary draining lymph nodes of breast cancer patients supplied the node samples. MiXCR, applied by TCRdb to the multiplex PCR reads, yields one record per CDR3 protein. The repertoire holds 150,000 to 250,000 distinct CDR3 sequences, with approximately 31% as singletons. Sequences were obtained from axillary lymph node tissue. This sequence originates from a female donor with breast cancer. Some clones in this sample may be carry-over from other donors' samples.

The CDR3 DNA sequence: TGTGCCAGTATCACGACTAGCGGGGGATACAATGAGCAGTTCTTC. Translated, it gives CASITTSGGYNEQFF. This rearrangement joins TRBV19 to TRBJ2-1; 12 nucleotides agree with TRBD2. With V trimmed by 7 bases and J by 4 bases, 5 bases remained unmatched. Germline CDR1 and CDR2: LNHDA and SQIVND (reference sequence). This CDR3 has 15 amino acids.